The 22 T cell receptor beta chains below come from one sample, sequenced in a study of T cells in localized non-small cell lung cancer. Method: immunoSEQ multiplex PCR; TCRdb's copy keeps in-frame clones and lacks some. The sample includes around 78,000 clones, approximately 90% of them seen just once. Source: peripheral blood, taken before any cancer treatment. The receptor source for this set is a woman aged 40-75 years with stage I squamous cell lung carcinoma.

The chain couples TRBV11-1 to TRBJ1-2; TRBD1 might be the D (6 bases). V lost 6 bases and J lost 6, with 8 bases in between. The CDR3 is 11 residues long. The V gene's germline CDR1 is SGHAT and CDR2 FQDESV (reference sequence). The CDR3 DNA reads TGTGCCAGCAGTCCAGGGGATGGCTACACCTTC. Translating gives CASSPGDGYTF.

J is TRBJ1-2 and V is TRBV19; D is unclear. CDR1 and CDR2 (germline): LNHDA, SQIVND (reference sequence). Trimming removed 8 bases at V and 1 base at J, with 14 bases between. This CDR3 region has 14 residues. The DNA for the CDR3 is TGTGCCAGTCGGCCGGGCCGGGTTAACTATGGCTACACCTTC. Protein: CASRPGRVNYGYTF. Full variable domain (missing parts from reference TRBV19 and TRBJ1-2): DGGITQSPKYLFRKEGQNVTLSCEQNLNHDAMYWYRQDPGQGLRLIYYSQIVNDFQKGDIAEGYSVSREKKESFPLTVTSAQKNPTAFYLCASRPGRVNYGYTFGSGTRLTVV.

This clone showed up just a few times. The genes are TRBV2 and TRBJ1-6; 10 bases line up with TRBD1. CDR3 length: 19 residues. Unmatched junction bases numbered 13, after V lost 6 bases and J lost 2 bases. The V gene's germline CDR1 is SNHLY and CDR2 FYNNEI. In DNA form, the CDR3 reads TGTGCCAGCAGGATATTTAGGGACAGGGGTGAGGCCTATAATTCACCCCTCCACTTT. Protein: CASRIFRDRGEAYNSPLHF.

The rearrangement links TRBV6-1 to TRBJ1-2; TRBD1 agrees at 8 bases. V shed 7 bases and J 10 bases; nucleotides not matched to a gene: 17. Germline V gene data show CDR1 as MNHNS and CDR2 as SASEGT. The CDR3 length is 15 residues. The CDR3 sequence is CASTDDRGPFLVYTF. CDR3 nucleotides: TGTGCCAGCACCGATGACAGGGGACCGTTTTTAGTCTACACCTTC.

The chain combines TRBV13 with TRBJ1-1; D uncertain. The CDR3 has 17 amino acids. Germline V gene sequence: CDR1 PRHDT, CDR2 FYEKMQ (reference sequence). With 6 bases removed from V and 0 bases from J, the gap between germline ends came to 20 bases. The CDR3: CASSLYWQTHMNTEAFF. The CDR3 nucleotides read TGTGCCAGCAGTTTATATTGGCAGACCCACATGAACACTGAAGCTTTCTTT.

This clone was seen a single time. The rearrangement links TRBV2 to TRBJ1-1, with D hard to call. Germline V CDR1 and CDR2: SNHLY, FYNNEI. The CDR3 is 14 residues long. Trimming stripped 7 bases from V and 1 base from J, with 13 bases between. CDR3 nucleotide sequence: TGTGCCAGCAAACTAGACGGCAGGAACACTGAAGCTTTCTTT. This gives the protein CASKLDGRNTEAFF.

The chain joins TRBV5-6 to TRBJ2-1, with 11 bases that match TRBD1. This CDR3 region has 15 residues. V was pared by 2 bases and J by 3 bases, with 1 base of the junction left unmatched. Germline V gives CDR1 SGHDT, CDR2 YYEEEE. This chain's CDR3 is CASSLGTGGYNEQFF. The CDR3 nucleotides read TGTGCCAGCAGCTTAGGGACAGGGGGCTACAATGAGCAGTTCTTC.

The CDR3 DNA follows: TGCGCCAGCAGCGCCGGACAGGGGGTCCGAGAGACCCAGTACTTC. As protein: CASSAGQGVRETQYF. The chain couples TRBV5-1 to TRBJ2-5, with 10 bases matching TRBD1. J gave up 4 bases and V 4 bases, and 7 bases lay outside the gene matches. The CDR3 length is 15 residues. Germline V gives CDR1 SGHRS, CDR2 YFSETQ.

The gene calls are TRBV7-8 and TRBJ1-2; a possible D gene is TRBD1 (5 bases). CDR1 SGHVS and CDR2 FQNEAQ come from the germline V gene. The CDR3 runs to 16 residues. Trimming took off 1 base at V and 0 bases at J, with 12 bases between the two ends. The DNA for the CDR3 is TGTGCCAGCAGCTTAGGTGGGGGAGTAACTAACTATGGCTACACCTTC. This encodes CASSLGGGVTNYGYTF.

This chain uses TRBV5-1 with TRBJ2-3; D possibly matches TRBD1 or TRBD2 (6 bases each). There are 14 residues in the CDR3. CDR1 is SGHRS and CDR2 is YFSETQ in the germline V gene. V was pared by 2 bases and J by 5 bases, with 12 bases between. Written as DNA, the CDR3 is TGCGCCAGCAGCTTAGGGGGGCCGAAAGATACGCAGTATTTT. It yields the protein CASSLGGPKDTQYF.

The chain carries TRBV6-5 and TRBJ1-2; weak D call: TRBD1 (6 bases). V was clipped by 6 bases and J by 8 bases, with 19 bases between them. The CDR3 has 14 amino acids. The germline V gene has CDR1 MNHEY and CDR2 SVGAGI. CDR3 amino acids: CASRLGQIDGGYTF. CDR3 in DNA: TGTGCCAGCAGGCTCGGACAGATCGACGGCGGCTACACCTTC.

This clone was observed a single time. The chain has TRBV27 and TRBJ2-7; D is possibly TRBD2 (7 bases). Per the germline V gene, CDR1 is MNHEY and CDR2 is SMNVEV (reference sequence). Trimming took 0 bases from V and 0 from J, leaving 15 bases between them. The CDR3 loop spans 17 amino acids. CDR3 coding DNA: TGTGCCAGCAGTTTATCGTTTCGGGGAGGGGGCTCCTACGAGCAGTACTTC. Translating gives CASSLSFRGGGSYEQYF.

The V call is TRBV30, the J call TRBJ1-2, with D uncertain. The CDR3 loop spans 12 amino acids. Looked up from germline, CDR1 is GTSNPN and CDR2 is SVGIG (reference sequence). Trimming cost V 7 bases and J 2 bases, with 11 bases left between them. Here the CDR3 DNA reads TGTGCCTTCCCACGGCCCAACTATGGCTACACCTTC. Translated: CAFPRPNYGYTF.

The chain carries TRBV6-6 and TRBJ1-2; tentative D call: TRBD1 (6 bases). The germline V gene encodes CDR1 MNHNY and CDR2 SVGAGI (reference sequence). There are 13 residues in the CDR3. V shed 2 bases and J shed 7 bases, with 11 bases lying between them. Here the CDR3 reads CASSYVGAGGYTF. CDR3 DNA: TGTGCCAGCAGTTACGTGGGGGCGGGTGGCTACACCTTC.

The CDR3 spells CSANLHLAGGNEQFF. The CDR3 DNA sequence: TGCAGCGCCAACCTACACCTAGCGGGGGGAAATGAGCAGTTCTTC. J is TRBJ2-1 and V is TRBV29-1; 11 bases fit TRBD2. The CDR3 is made up of 15 amino acids. Trimming cost V 7 bases and J 7 bases; bases outside gene matches: 12. Germline V CDR1 and CDR2: SQVTM, ANQGSEA.

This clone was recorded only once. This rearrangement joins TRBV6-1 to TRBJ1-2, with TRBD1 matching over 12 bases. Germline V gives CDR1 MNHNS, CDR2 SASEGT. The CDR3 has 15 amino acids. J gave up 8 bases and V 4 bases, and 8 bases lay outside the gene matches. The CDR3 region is CASSGRDRGPGGYTF. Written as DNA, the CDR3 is TGTGCCAGCAGTGGAAGGGACAGGGGGCCTGGAGGCTACACCTTC.

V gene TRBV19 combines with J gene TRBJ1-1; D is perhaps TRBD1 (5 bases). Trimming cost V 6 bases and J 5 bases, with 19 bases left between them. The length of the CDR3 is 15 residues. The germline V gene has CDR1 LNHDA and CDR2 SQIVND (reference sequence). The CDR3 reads CASRPRRGGNTEAFF. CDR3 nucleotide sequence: TGTGCCAGTAGGCCCCGGCGGGGGGGTAATACTGAAGCTTTCTTT.

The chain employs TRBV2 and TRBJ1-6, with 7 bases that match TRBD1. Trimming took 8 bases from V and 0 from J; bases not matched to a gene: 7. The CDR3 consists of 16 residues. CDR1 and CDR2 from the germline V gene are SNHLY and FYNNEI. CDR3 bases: TGTGCCAGCCGCTACCGGGACAGCTCCTATAATTCACCCCTCCACTTT. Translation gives CASRYRDSSYNSPLHF.

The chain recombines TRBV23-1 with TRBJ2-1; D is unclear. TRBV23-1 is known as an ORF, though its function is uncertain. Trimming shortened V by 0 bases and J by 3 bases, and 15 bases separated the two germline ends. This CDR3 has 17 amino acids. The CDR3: CASSQSREPRNYNEQFF. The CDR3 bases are TGCGCCAGCAGTCAATCGCGTGAGCCCCGAAACTACAATGAGCAGTTCTTC.

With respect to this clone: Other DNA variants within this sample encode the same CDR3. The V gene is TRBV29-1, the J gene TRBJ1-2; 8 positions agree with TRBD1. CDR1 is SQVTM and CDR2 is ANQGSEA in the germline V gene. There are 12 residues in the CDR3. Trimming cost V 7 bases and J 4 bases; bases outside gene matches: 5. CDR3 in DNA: TGCAGCGCAGACAGGGGTGGCTATGGCTACACCTTC. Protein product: CSADRGGYGYTF.

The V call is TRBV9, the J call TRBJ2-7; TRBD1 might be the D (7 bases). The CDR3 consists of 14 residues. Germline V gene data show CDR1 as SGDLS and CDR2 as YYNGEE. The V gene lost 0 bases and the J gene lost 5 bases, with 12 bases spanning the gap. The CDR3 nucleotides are TGTGCCAGCAGCGTAGATGGCAGGGGGGACGAGCAGTACTTC. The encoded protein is CASSVDGRGDEQYF.

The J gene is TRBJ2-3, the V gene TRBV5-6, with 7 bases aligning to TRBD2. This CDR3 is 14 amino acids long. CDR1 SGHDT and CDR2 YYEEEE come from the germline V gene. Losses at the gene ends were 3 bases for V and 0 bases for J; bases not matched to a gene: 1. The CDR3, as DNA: TGTGCCAGCAGCTCGACTAGCAGCACAGATACGCAGTATTTT. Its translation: CASSSTSSTDTQYF.